The clone carrying this TCR beta chain was recorded once. The data are from a study of blood T cell repertoires in COVID-19. In the study overall: Spain, Italy and the United States supplied samples that represented acute and convalescent COVID-19. From T cells, B-cell-depleted T cells, or PBMCs came the material, which was cDNA or gDNA.

In the original processing: Estimates of nucleated cell counts were drawn from the amplification of reference gene primers. Sequencing used immunoSEQ multiplex PCR; TCRdb keeps in-frame clones, though not all of them. V and J calls and clone size follow that table, whereas D and trimming were derived from the DNA. The sample has approximately 350,000 clones; 65% to 85% are singletons. Material: peripheral blood. This sequence was found in a man in his thirties or forties with active or convalescent COVID-19.

CDR3 loop: CASSIVGLAGGREQFF. The CDR3 coding sequence is TGTGCCAGTAGTATAGTGGGACTAGCGGGAGGGCGGGAGCAGTTCTTC. The chain uses TRBV19 and TRBJ2-1; 16 bases agree with TRBD2. J lost 10 bases, V lost 1 base, and 4 bases had no gene match. Germline values: CDR1 LNHDA, CDR2 SQIVND (reference sequence). This CDR3 has 16 residues.